This T cell receptor (beta chain) stems from a study of human T cells and chemical hapten exposure (dated by TCRdb to the early 2020s). Background for the entire study: For sensitization, 2% DPC in acetone was applied to a 2 cm by 2 cm area of upper inner arm skin. Weekly therapeutic DPC doses were additionally applied to the scalp of patients throughout the roughly 25-week study period. Patch testing on the upper back used Finn chambers containing 0.01% DPC, with scoring done after 6 days according to International Contact Dermatitis Research Group standards. The patient cohort, mostly female, included alopecia areata with under or over 50% scalp involvement, alopecia totalis and alopecia universalis. Libraries were pooled for sequencing, and variation in per-sample TCR yields was attributed mainly to small differences in library volumes within the pool. The study tracked peripheral blood TCR repertoire changes in vivo during primary and secondary sensitization to the hapten diphenylcyclopropenone (DPC) in alopecia patients. Blood samples were taken from patients before sensitization (week 0) and then at 2, 6 and about 24 weeks after DPC sensitization. For TCR sequencing, blood came from some 31 alopecia patients at anywhere from one to four time points (pre-sensitization, 2, 6 and 24 weeks). Overall study results and their limits: The number of PT1 expanded TCRs positively correlated with patch test score, significant at thresholds 8, 16 and 32 but not 4. Alopecia, a presumed autoimmune disease, was present in all patients, so the immune response of the patients might differ from that of healthy individuals. Expanded TCRs formed significantly more large CDR3 similarity clusters than pre-sensitization or healthy control sets, consistent with antigen-driven responses. After repeated subsampling, the strength of the expansion versus patch-test correlation and the threshold at which it became significant changed. The number of TCRs above 1 in 1000 frequency did not change with DPC sensitization; there was no evidence of global repertoire structure alterations.

Library preparation employed RACE. The sequencer was a NextSeq 500. During library preparation, unique molecular identifiers were attached to individual cDNA molecules so that TCRs could be counted in a quantitative, reproducible way. Each blood RNA sample was used to sequence both TCR alpha and TCR beta chains. Per the authors' processing: The median number of TCRs per sample was roughly 100,000, ranging from about 23,224 to 750,000. The Decombinator software suite was used to annotate V, J and CDR3 in the TCR reads. For the PS versus PT1 abundance plots, all samples were subsampled to the same number of TCRs (28,000). Expanded TCRs were defined as absent before sensitization and observed at least eight times at the 2-week time point. Clones were called with MiXCR by TCRdb after fastp trimmed the public reads at Q25, and only in-frame beta chains were retained. Each CDR3 protein gets just one entry, which takes the most common genes and DNA from the rows behind it. The V and J calls were not made by the authors but by TCRdb's processing. A total of 350,000 to 400,000 distinct CDR3 sequences appear in this sample, about 6% of them only once. The ten biggest clones cover about 5.6% of the sample.

Concerning this clonotype: The antigen it binds to is not known. No quality values exist for individual bases; no much larger clone is one base distant.

The germline V gene gives CDR1 as SNHLY and CDR2 as FYNNEI. Clipping removes 6 bases from V and 0 bases from J, with 14 as the unmatched junction base count. The CDR3 runs 19 residues from the cysteine to the phenylalanine. The kept DNA is CDR3 alone, 57 bases in frame from the first base. Sample time point, as interpreted from the label and publication: patch test 2, 6 weeks after DPC sensitization. Interpreted using the paper, the treatment or condition label stands for: therapeutic diphenylcyclopropenone sensitization with weekly scalp DPC. At every patch-test visit, the blood draw took place before the patch test was put on. To be eligible, patients had to be aged 18 to 70, diagnosed with alopecia and judged suitable for DPC therapy, while pregnant patients were excluded. Total RNA was isolated from unfractionated whole blood collected in Tempus Blood RNA tubes.

The sample in question was whole blood, obtained in connection with sensitization to the hapten diphenylcyclopropenone (DPC). This receptor chain uses TRBV2 and TRBJ2-3, with 11 central nucleotides matching TRBD2. The TCR originated in a young woman with alopecia areata. Some clones in this sample may be carry-over from other donors' samples. Read as DNA, the sequence is TGTGCCAGCAGGAGGAGACTAGCGGGGTTAGGAACTAGCACAGATACGCAGTATTTT. Translation gives CASRRRLAGLGTSTDTQYF.